This T cell receptor (beta chain) emerged from a study of blood T cell repertoires in COVID-19. TCRdb's copy holds only in-frame clones and misses some; the assay was immunoSEQ multiplex PCR. This table has roughly 250,000 clones, about four fifths appearing once. The CDR3 is made up of 12 amino acids. Between the trimmed V and J ends, which lost 5 bases and 3 bases, there was a span of 7 bases. Germline V gene lookup returns CDR1 LNHDA and CDR2 SQIVND (reference sequence). The rearrangement joins TRBV19 to TRBJ1-1; no reliable D call. The TCR sequence derives from a middle-aged woman who had been exposed to COVID-19. The sample consisted of PBMCs or T cells enriched from blood (not recorded which). This CDR3 reads CASSGQDTEAFF. The CDR3 bases are TGTGCCAGTAGTGGCCAGGACACTGAAGCTTTCTTT.